What follows are 9 T cell receptor beta chains derived from one specimen sequenced in a study of neurological immune-mediated disorders. MiXCR, run by TCRdb on the 5' RACE reads, gives a single entry per CDR3 protein. The table has 40,000 to 60,000 distinct CDR3 sequences, about 3.5% seen once. The sequenced sample consisted of PBMCs. The receptors originated from a man between 40 and 49 years old with multiple sclerosis.

This clonotype occurred many times. The chain is built from TRBV3-1 and TRBJ2-5; weak D call: TRBD2 (5 bases). Trimming cost V 0 bases and J 7 bases, with 12 bases left between them. This CDR3 comprises 14 residues. The germline gives CDR1 LGHDT, CDR2 YNNKEL (reference sequence). In nucleotides, the CDR3 is TGTGCCAGCAGCCAAGAAGGCGGGTCGGGGACCCAGTACTTC. This codes for CASSQEGGSGTQYF.

This clonotype was recorded many times. The V and J genes are TRBV20-1 and TRBJ2-5; 12 bases agree with TRBD2. This CDR3 contains 16 residues. CDR1 is DFQATT and CDR2 is SNEGSKA in the germline V gene (reference sequence). The trim removed 3 bases at V and 5 bases at J, leaving 10 bases unmatched. CDR3 amino acids: CSASWLAGGPGETQYF. DNA for the CDR3: TGCAGTGCTAGTTGGCTAGCGGGGGGGCCGGGCGAGACCCAGTACTTC.

This clonotype ranks as medium-sized (0.01 to 0.1%). The CDR3 loop reads CASSVRLTGYRTNEKLFF. CDR3 sequence (DNA): TGTGCCAGCAGTGTACGCTTGACAGGGTATAGGACTAATGAAAAACTGTTTTTT. The genes are TRBV28 and TRBJ1-4, with TRBD1 matching 7 bases. In germline, CDR1 is MDHEN, CDR2 SYDVKM. The CDR3 is 18 residues long. With V trimmed by 5 bases and J by 2 bases, 14 bases remained unmatched.

This clonotype has more than one count but fewer than ten. V gene TRBV27 combines with J gene TRBJ1-5; possibly TRBD1 for D (5 bases). The CDR3 has 15 amino acids. The V gene's germline CDR1 is MNHEY and CDR2 SMNVEV (reference sequence). Trimming stripped 0 bases from V and 6 bases from J, with 12 bases between. CDR3 sequence reads: CASSLSRGWGQPQHF. The DNA for the CDR3 is TGTGCCAGCAGTTTATCAAGGGGTTGGGGTCAGCCCCAGCATTTT.

This clonotype was recorded many times. This chain uses TRBV5-1 with TRBJ2-5; weak D call: TRBD2 (5 bases). The V gene lost 1 base and the J gene lost 4 bases, with 14 bases spanning the gap. CDR3 length: 15 residues. Germline V CDR1 and CDR2: SGHRS, YFSETQ. This CDR3 is CASSLQPQAGETQYF. The CDR3 nucleotides read TGCGCCAGCAGCTTGCAACCCCAGGCGGGAGAGACCCAGTACTTC.

This clonotype was found many times. The rearrangement joins TRBV5-1 to TRBJ2-7; 7 bases match TRBD1. Germline V gene lookup returns CDR1 SGHRS and CDR2 YFSETQ. V lost 0 bases to trimming and J lost 2 bases; unmatched junction nucleotides: 5. The CDR3 totals 15 residues. The CDR3 here is CASSLAQGLAYEQYF. The CDR3 nucleotides read TGCGCCAGCAGCTTGGCACAGGGGTTGGCCTACGAGCAGTACTTC.

In this sample, this clonotype turned up many times. The chain employs TRBV20-1 and TRBJ1-2; D unclear. The CDR3 has 11 residues. Trimming took 7 bases from V and 0 from J, leaving 6 bases between them. Germline lookup yields CDR1 DFQATT and CDR2 SNEGSKA (reference sequence). The chain's CDR3 is CSVNTNYGYTF. The DNA for the CDR3 is TGCAGTGTAAATACTAACTATGGCTACACCTTC.

This clonotype was counted ten times or more. The chain uses TRBV6-5 and TRBJ1-4, with D uncertain. The V gene's germline CDR1 is MNHEY and CDR2 SVGAGI. V lost 0 bases and J 7 bases, leaving 15 bases between the germline ends. CDR3 length equals 16 residues. DNA for the CDR3: TGTGCCAGCAGTTACTCGGTCGCAAGAAGAAGTGAAAAACTGTTTTTT. It is translated as CASSYSVARRSEKLFF.

This clonotype turned up a few times. The chain carries TRBV12-3 or TRBV12-4 and TRBJ1-1; D ambiguous. Trimming took 2 bases from V and 1 from J, leaving 5 bases between them. The CDR3 sequence is 13 residues long. This chain's CDR3 is CASSLWQNTEAFF. Here the CDR3 DNA reads TGTGCCAGCAGTTTATGGCAGAACACTGAAGCTTTCTTT.